Below are 20 T cell receptor beta chains sequenced from a single sample in a study of OX40 agonist ivuxolimab in advanced cancers. Sequencing used immunoSEQ multiplex PCR; TCRdb keeps in-frame clones, though not all of them. The data hold 78,000 or so clones, with approximately 86% observed a single time. Sequenced here: CD4+ or CD8+ T cells sorted from blood, sampled in a trial of the OX40 agonist ivuxolimab. These receptors all come from an adult with an advanced solid tumor such as melanoma, head and neck, liver or kidney cancer.

The genes are TRBV19 and TRBJ2-5; weak D call: TRBD2 (5 bases). The CDR3 contains 14 residues. From germline, CDR1 is LNHDA and CDR2 SQIVND (reference sequence). V dropped 5 bases and J dropped 2 bases, with 12 bases sitting between them. In DNA form, the CDR3 reads TGTGCCAGTAGTTTGGGCGGACTGCAAGAGACCCAGTACTTC. It is translated as CASSLGGLQETQYF.

V gene TRBV14 combines with J gene TRBJ2-2, with D possibly matching TRBD2 (5 bases). V was shortened by 2 bases and J by 5 bases, with 6 bases between the two germline ends. In germline, CDR1 is SGHDN, CDR2 FVKESK. This CDR3 has 13 amino acids. The CDR3 nucleotides read TGTGCCAGCAGCCAACGCGGGACCGGGGAGCTGTTTTTT. Protein sequence: CASSQRGTGELFF.

The V call is TRBV9, the J call TRBJ2-2; weak D call: TRBD1 (6 bases). This CDR3 has 14 amino acids. V was clipped by 7 bases and J by 0 bases, with 10 bases between them. Germline CDR1 reads SGDLS; CDR2 reads YYNGEE. The chain's CDR3 is CASRGHSNTGELFF. DNA of the CDR3: TGTGCCAGCCGGGGACATTCGAACACCGGGGAGCTGTTTTTT.

The chain joins TRBV28 to TRBJ2-7; the D gene is possibly TRBD1 (7 bases). The V gene lost 5 bases and the J gene lost 6 bases, with 17 bases spanning the gap. This CDR3 is 14 amino acids long. Germline V lookup: CDR1 MDHEN, CDR2 SYDVKM. CDR3 amino acids: CASSEPRGVCEQYF. The CDR3 nucleotides read TGTGCCAGCAGTGAGCCCAGGGGGGTCTGCGAGCAGTACTTC.

The CDR3 region is CASSPTVDTGANVLTF. The CDR3 bases are TGTGCCAGCAGTCCCACAGTAGACACTGGGGCCAACGTCCTGACTTTC. The chain couples TRBV6-4 to TRBJ2-6; D is ambiguous. There are 16 residues in the CDR3. Trimming stripped 5 bases from V and 2 bases from J, with 13 bases between. The V gene's germline CDR1 is MRHNA and CDR2 SNTAGT.

V usage is TRBV28 and J usage is TRBJ1-2, with 7 bases matching TRBD1. The CDR3 is 15 residues long. CDR1 is MDHEN, CDR2 SYDVKM, per germline. Trimming removed 8 bases from V and 3 bases from J; junction bases left unmatched: 12. CDR3 sequence reads: CASSPSGGGDYGYTF. The CDR3 nucleotides are TGTGCCAGCTCCCCCTCTGGAGGGGGCGACTATGGCTACACCTTC.

The chain carries TRBV2 and TRBJ1-3, with D perhaps matching TRBD1 (5 bases). V was trimmed by 7 bases and J by 2 bases, leaving 9 bases between them. This CDR3 spans 13 amino acids. Germline loops: CDR1 SNHLY, CDR2 FYNNEI. The CDR3 coding sequence is TGTGCCAGCACCTCGGGGCCTGGAAACACCATATATTTT. Its translation: CASTSGPGNTIYF.

The chain combines TRBV28 with TRBJ1-4, with TRBD1 matching over 7 bases. Germline CDR1 reads MDHEN; CDR2 reads SYDVKM. After removal of 6 bases from V and 3 bases from J, the junction contained 4 bases not matched to a gene. The CDR3 loop spans 14 amino acids. CDR3 region: CASSSQGANEKLFF. As DNA, the CDR3 is TGTGCCAGCAGCTCCCAGGGGGCTAATGAAAAACTGTTTTTT.

The chain carries TRBV19 and TRBJ1-2; D is ambiguous. The length of the CDR3 is 15 residues. Germline V gives CDR1 LNHDA, CDR2 SQIVND (reference sequence). Trimming pared 4 bases from V and 2 bases from J, leaving 14 bases between. The CDR3 protein is CASSTTGGRNYGYTF. As DNA, the CDR3 is TGTGCCAGTAGTACAACCGGTGGACGAAACTATGGCTACACCTTC. Full variable domain (remainder filled in from reference TRBV19 and TRBJ1-2): DGGITQSPKYLFRKEGQNVTLSCEQNLNHDAMYWYRQDPGQGLRLIYYSQIVNDFQKGDIAEGYSVSREKKESFPLTVTSAQKNPTAFYLCASSTTGGRNYGYTFGSGTRLTVV.

The J gene is TRBJ1-5, the V gene TRBV19; no reliable D call. Germline values: CDR1 LNHDA, CDR2 SQIVND (reference sequence). This CDR3 has 14 residues. Between the trimmed V and J ends, which lost 6 bases and 6 bases, there was a span of 15 bases. The CDR3 loop is CASRPQAVGQPQHF. The CDR3 DNA is TGTGCCAGTAGGCCCCAGGCTGTTGGTCAGCCCCAGCATTTT.

The chain carries TRBV4-3 and TRBJ2-6, with D maybe TRBD1 (6 bases). This CDR3 spans 15 amino acids. Germline lookup yields CDR1 LGHNA and CDR2 YSLEER. Trimming cost V 4 bases and J 3 bases, with 10 bases left between them. The CDR3 coding sequence is TGCGCCAGCAGCCTAACAGGGCTTGGGGCCAACGTCCTGACTTTC. Protein sequence: CASSLTGLGANVLTF.

The chain is built from TRBV9 and TRBJ1-1, with D tentatively TRBD1 (5 bases). V dropped 2 bases and J dropped 1 base, with 6 bases sitting between them. The germline V gene encodes CDR1 SGDLS and CDR2 YYNGEE. CDR3 length: 13 residues. The CDR3 loop is CASSVDTNTEAFF. In nucleotides, the CDR3 is TGTGCCAGCAGCGTGGACACGAACACTGAAGCTTTCTTT. Drawing the rest from reference TRBV9 and TRBJ1-1, the complete variable domain is DSGVTQTPKHLITATGQRVTLRCSPRSGDLSVYWYQQSLDQGLQFLIQYYNGEERAKGNILERFSAQQFPDLHSELNLSSLELGDSALYFCASSVDTNTEAFFGQGTRLTVV.

J is TRBJ1-2 and V is TRBV6-1; the D gene is possibly TRBD1 (5 bases). Trimming shortened V by 3 bases and J by 0 bases, and 23 bases separated the two germline ends. The CDR3 runs to 19 residues. Germline loops: CDR1 MNHNS, CDR2 SASEGT. This CDR3 reads CASSEIAPGRQIANYGYTF. The CDR3 nucleotides are TGTGCCAGCAGTGAGATTGCACCGGGGCGACAGATAGCTAACTATGGCTACACCTTC.

CDR3 region: CAISKGLAGDSYNEQFF. CDR3 nucleotides: TGTGCCATCAGTAAAGGACTAGCGGGGGATTCCTACAATGAGCAGTTCTTC. V is TRBV10-3 and J is TRBJ2-1, with 13 bases matching TRBD2. V gave up 5 bases and J gave up 1 base; unmatched junction bases: 5. Looked up from germline, CDR1 is ENHRY and CDR2 is SYGVKD. The CDR3 loop spans 17 amino acids.

This clone is a singleton in its sample. The gene calls are TRBV15 and TRBJ1-3; D remains unclear. Germline V CDR1 and CDR2: LNHNV, YYDKDF (reference sequence). CDR3 length equals 14 residues. Deletions cut 3 bases from V and 2 bases from J, with 8 bases between. CDR3 bases: TGTGCCACCAGCAGCGCAGAAACTGGAAACACCATATATTTT. It translates to CATSSAETGNTIYF. The full variable domain, its missing parts supplied by reference TRBV15 and TRBJ1-3, is DAMVIQNPRYQVTQFGKPVTLSCSQTLNHNVMYWYQQKSSQAPKLLFHYYDKDFNNEADTPDNFQSRRPNTSFCFLDIRSPGLGDTAMYLCATSSAETGNTIYFGEGSWLTVV.

This chain uses TRBV5-1 with TRBJ1-5; D is uncertain. The germline gives CDR1 SGHRS, CDR2 YFSETQ. The germline V and J ends were trimmed by 0 bases and 0 bases, with 10 bases remaining between them. This CDR3 region has 16 residues. The CDR3 protein is CASSLGVGYSNQPQHF. The CDR3 DNA sequence: TGCGCCAGCAGCTTGGGGGTCGGCTATAGCAATCAGCCCCAGCATTTT.

The chain uses TRBV6-5 and TRBJ2-7; D is perhaps TRBD2 (5 bases). The V and J ends lost 6 bases and 3 bases respectively, with 15 bases between them. CDR3 length equals 14 residues. The germline gives CDR1 MNHEY, CDR2 SVGAGI. CDR3 sequence reads: CASRLAEAYYEQYF. CDR3 in DNA: TGTGCCAGCAGGTTGGCGGAGGCTTACTACGAGCAGTACTTC.

The V and J genes are TRBV7-6 and TRBJ1-2; perhaps TRBD1 as D (6 bases). Germline assignment: CDR1 SGHVS and CDR2 FNYEAQ. The V end was cut by 4 bases, the J end by 4 bases, with 16 bases between. The CDR3 runs to 15 residues. The CDR3 protein is CASSSSGAQGYGYTF. The CDR3 nucleotides are TGTGCCAGCAGCTCCTCGGGGGCGCAAGGCTATGGCTACACCTTC. Full variable domain (rest looked up from reference TRBV7-6 and TRBJ1-2): GAGVSQSPRYKVTKRGQDVALRCDPISGHVSLYWYRQALGQGPEFLTYFNYEAQQDKSGLPNDRFSAERPEGSISTLTIQRTEQRDSAMYRCASSSSGAQGYGYTFGSGTRLTVV.

This chain links TRBV5-4 with TRBJ1-2, with D possibly matching TRBD1 (6 bases). The V gene lost 4 bases and the J gene lost 7 bases, with 8 bases spanning the gap. Germline CDR1 reads SGHNT; CDR2 reads YYREEE (reference sequence). This CDR3 is built from 11 residues. CDR3: CASSPGAGYTF. DNA of the CDR3: TGTGCCAGCAGCCCAGGGGCTGGCTACACCTTC.

V is TRBV18 and J is TRBJ1-4; D call uncertain. Germline values: CDR1 KGHSH, CDR2 LQKENI. CDR3 length equals 12 residues. The germline V and J ends were trimmed by 3 bases and 8 bases, with 7 bases remaining between them. The CDR3 is CASSPDLEKLFF. Here the CDR3 DNA reads TGTGCCAGCTCACCGGATCTAGAAAAACTGTTTTTT.